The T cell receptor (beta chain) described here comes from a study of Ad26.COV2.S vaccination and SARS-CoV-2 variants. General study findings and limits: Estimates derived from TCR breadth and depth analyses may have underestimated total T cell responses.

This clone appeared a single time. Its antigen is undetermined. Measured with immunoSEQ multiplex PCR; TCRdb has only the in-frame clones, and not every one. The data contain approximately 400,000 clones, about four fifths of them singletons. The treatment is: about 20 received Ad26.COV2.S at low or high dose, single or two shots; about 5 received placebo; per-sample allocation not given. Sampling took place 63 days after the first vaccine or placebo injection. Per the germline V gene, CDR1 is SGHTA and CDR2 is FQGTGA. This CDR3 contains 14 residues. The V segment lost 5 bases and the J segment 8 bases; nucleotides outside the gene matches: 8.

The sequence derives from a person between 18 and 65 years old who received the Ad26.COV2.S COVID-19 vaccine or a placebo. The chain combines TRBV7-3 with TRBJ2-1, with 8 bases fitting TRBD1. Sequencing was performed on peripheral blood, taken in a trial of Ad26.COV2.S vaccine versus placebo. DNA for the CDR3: TGTGCCAGCAGCCACCAGGGGGCTGGGGATGAGCAGTTCTTC. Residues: CASSHQGAGDEQFF.